The entry below describes one T cell receptor beta chain. Its antigen remains unidentified. This sample is drawn from a study of vaccination effects on CD4 cells after COVID-19. Study observations and caveats: There was only 1 of 255 vaccine-induced clones in healthy vaccinees that cross-reacted with common cold coronaviruses. Clones induced by infection and by vaccine showed marked clonal contraction late after vaccination.

Ahead of sequencing, the ViraFEST assay grew antigen-specific CD4+ T cells using viral peptide pools. Once cultured for 10 days, the cells underwent separation to obtain CD4+ T cells. No vaccinee had earlier SARS-CoV-2 infection, and nucleocapsid antibodies were negative. The repertoire was sequenced with immunoSEQ multiplex PCR; TCRdb's copy has only in-frame clones and lacks some. Of about 45,000 clones in the sample, around 77% were seen once. V was trimmed by 0 bases and J by 0 bases, leaving 9 bases between them. Germline CDR1 is SGHRS and CDR2 is YFSETQ. The CDR3 totals 15 residues. The sample here was CD4+ T cells from PBMCs cultured with SARS-CoV-2 spike peptides, taken before COVID-19 vaccination. The sequence was obtained from a human donor who received a COVID-19 vaccine. V usage is TRBV5-1 and J usage is TRBJ1-2, with D hard to call. CDR3 DNA sequence: TGCGCCAGCAGCTTGGGTGCAGCCGCTAACTATGGCTACACCTTC. Its translation is CASSLGAAANYGYTF.